The rows below give T cell receptor beta chains drawn from one sample of a study of T cell clones after liver transplantation. Using immunoSEQ multiplex PCR, the repertoire was profiled, and TCRdb retains in-frame clones only, with some absent. The sample records around 60,000 clones, 70% to 80% being singletons. The sample consisted of CD4+ T cells from blood, taken before liver transplant. Receptors originate from a human donor who received a liver transplant. CDR3s include the opening cysteine and the closing phenylalanine or tryptophan. D genes are given only for firm matches. Clone size is given for some rows only: seen once, a few or many times, or a class if the clone is expanded.

v_call	clone_size	j_call	d_call	cdr3_aa	cdr3_nt
TRBV6-5	once	TRBJ1-1	-	CASSRGGDTEAFF	TGTGCCAGCAGCCGAGGGGGGGACACTGAAGCTTTCTTT
TRBV5-1	-	TRBJ2-5	TRBD2	CASSPGLAVQETQYF	TGCGCCAGCAGCCCGGGACTAGCGGTACAAGAGACCCAGTACTTC
TRBV10-3	medium-sized	TRBJ2-7	TRBD2	CAITAGEPYEQYF	TGTGCCATCACGGCGGGGGAACCCTACGAGCAGTACTTC
TRBV5-4	few	TRBJ1-2	TRBD1	CASSPEGTGVYGYTF	TGTGCCAGCAGCCCGGAGGGGACAGGGGTCTATGGCTACACCTTC
TRBV28	-	TRBJ1-5	TRBD1	CASSFRTGANSNQPQHF	TGTGCCAGCAGTTTCCGGACAGGGGCCAATAGCAATCAGCCCCAGCATTTT
TRBV5-1	-	TRBJ1-2	-	CASSLDPGANYGYTF	TGCGCCAGCAGCTTGGATCCCGGAGCTAACTATGGCTACACCTTC
TRBV7-6	-	TRBJ2-3	TRBD2	CASRGLAGRGDTQYF	TGTGCCAGCAGGGGACTAGCTGGCAGGGGGGATACGCAGTATTTT
TRBV5-4	-	TRBJ2-3	TRBD2	CASSWSSGGRSTDTQYF	TGTGCCAGCAGCTGGAGTAGCGGGGGGCGGAGCACAGATACGCAGTATTTT
TRBV14	-	TRBJ1-1	-	CASSQERGRAFF	TGTGCCAGCAGCCAAGAACGGGGTCGGGCTTTCTTT
TRBV5-6	many	TRBJ1-5	-	CASSHRRSRQPQHF	TGTGCCAGCAGCCATCGACGGAGTAGGCAGCCCCAGCATTTT
TRBV5-5	few	TRBJ2-7	-	CASSPRAGPNYEQYF	TGTGCCAGCAGCCCGCGGGCGGGGCCAAACTACGAGCAGTACTTC
TRBV4-2	-	TRBJ1-1	-	CASSQRHGSTEAFF	TGTGCCAGCAGCCAGAGACACGGGAGCACTGAAGCTTTCTTT
TRBV5-1	-	TRBJ1-5	TRBD1	CASSKDRGNQPQHF	TGCGCCAGCAGCAAGGACAGGGGCAATCAGCCCCAGCATTTT
TRBV5-1	once	TRBJ2-1	TRBD1	CASSLAQGAYNEQFF	TGCGCCAGCAGCTTGGCACAGGGGGCCTACAATGAGCAGTTCTTC
TRBV29-1	-	TRBJ1-4	-	CSVEDLDSSVEKLFF	TGCAGCGTTGAAGATCTTGACAGTTCAGTCGAAAAACTGTTTTTT
TRBV11-2	-	TRBJ1-1	-	CASSFTENTEAFF	TGTGCCAGCAGCTTTACAGAGAACACTGAAGCTTTCTTT
TRBV11-2	-	TRBJ1-6	TRBD1	CASSPRTGSNVSPLHF	TGTGCCAGCAGCCCAAGGACAGGTTCAAATGTTTCACCCCTCCACTTT
TRBV7-2	many	TRBJ2-5	-	CASSTRTGETQYF	TGTGCCAGCAGCACGCGGACGGGGGAGACCCAGTACTTC
TRBV4-1	-	TRBJ1-2	-	CASSQGLTGGGYGYTF	TGCGCCAGCAGCCAAGGGTTAACGGGCGGAGGCTATGGCTACACCTTC
TRBV6-5	medium-sized	TRBJ2-7	TRBD2	CASSYSRGGPYF	TGTGCCAGCAGTTACTCTCGGGGGGGCCCGTACTTC
TRBV5-1	-	TRBJ2-1	-	CASSGGLAYNEQFF	TGCGCCAGCAGCGGGGGCTTGGCCTACAATGAGCAGTTCTTC
TRBV5-8	-	TRBJ2-5	TRBD2	CASSLGLAGDQETQYF	TGTGCCAGCAGCTTGGGACTAGCGGGGGATCAAGAGACCCAGTACTTC
TRBV7-2	-	TRBJ2-3	TRBD2	CASRLLAGPKYF	TGTGCCAGCAGACTACTAGCGGGGCCAAAGTATTTT
TRBV7-9	once	TRBJ2-7	-	CASSLGGALSYEQYF	TGTGCCAGCAGCTTAGGTGGGGCGCTTTCCTACGAGCAGTACTTC
TRBV28	-	TRBJ1-2	TRBD1	CASIFSRGKGTGEDGYTF	TGTGCCAGCATTTTCTCTAGGGGGAAGGGGACAGGGGAAGATGGCTACACCTTC